Only a few counts were recorded for the clone carrying this T cell receptor beta chain. The antigen remains unidentified. This sample was taken from a study of CD8 T cells in ankylosing spondylitis. The authors made TCR beta libraries by quantitative 5'-RACE with molecular barcodes. Each CDR3 protein gets one entry after TCRdb re-called the 5' RACE reads with MiXCR. Of more than 650,000 distinct CDR3 sequences listed, approximately 12% are singletons. Study results and limitations: It appeared that ankylosing spondylitis blood was characterized by a TCR beta motif of seven or eight highly homologous variants. Clones linked to disease, bearing a CD8+ phenotype, were relatively rare in peripheral blood. Existing reports had already noted some motif variants in reactive arthritis synovial fluid and blood. Disease-linked clones were reportedly significantly enriched in matched ankylosing spondylitis synovial fluid.

Germline V lookup: CDR1 DFQATT, CDR2 SNEGSKA (reference sequence). This CDR3 has 13 residues. The V gene lost 5 bases and the J gene lost 6 bases, with 16 bases spanning the gap. The sequence was obtained from a male donor with ankylosing spondylitis. This sequence joins TRBV20-1 and TRBJ1-2, with D tentatively TRBD1 (6 bases). The source material was blood, either unsorted or a sorted T cell fraction (not recorded which). CDR3 region: CSAFVDRTHGYTF. DNA of the CDR3: TGCAGTGCTTTCGTCGACAGGACACATGGCTACACCTTC.